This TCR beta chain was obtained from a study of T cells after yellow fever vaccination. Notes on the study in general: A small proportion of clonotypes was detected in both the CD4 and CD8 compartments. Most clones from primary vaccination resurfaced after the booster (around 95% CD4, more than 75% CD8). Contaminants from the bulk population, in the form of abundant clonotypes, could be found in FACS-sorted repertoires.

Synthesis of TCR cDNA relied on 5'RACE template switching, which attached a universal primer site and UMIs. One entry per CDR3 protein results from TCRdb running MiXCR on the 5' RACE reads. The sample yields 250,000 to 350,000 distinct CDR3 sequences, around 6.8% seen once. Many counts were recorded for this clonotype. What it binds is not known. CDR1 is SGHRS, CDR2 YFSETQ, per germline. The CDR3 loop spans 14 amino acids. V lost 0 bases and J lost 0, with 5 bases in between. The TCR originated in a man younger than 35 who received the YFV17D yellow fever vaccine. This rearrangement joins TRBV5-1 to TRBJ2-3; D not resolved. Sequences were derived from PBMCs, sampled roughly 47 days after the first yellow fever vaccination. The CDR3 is CASSLGESTDTQYF. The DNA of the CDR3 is TGCGCCAGCAGCTTGGGAGAGAGCACAGATACGCAGTATTTT.